This is a list of T cell receptor beta chains from one sample in a study of cytomegalovirus exposure and HLA in healthy donors. The method was immunoSEQ multiplex PCR; TCRdb's version includes in-frame clones alone and lacks a portion of them. Altogether 150,000 to 200,000 clones are present, around 75% being singletons, with the ten largest covering about 2.7%. The specimen sequenced was PBMCs. These receptors were taken from a male donor in good health and CMV-seronegative. CDR3s include the opening cysteine and the closing phenylalanine or tryptophan. D genes are given only for firm matches. Size tells how often a clone was seen (once, few, many) or the class of an expanded clone, and some rows leave it out.

v_call	d_call	j_call	clone_size	cdr3_nt	cdr3_aa
TRBV28	TRBD1	TRBJ1-2	few	TGTGCCAGCATAGAGGAGGCAGGGGGCGTTACCGTCTATGGCTACACCTTC	CASIEEAGGVTVYGYTF
TRBV10-3	TRBD1	TRBJ1-1	.	TGTGCCATCAGTAGAGGACAGGGGGGCCCTGAAGCTTTCTTT	CAISRGQGGPEAFF
TRBV6-5	.	TRBJ1-1	.	TGTGCCAGCAGTTACACAGGGAACACTGAAGCTTTCTTT	CASSYTGNTEAFF
TRBV6-6	.	TRBJ1-1	.	TGTGCCAGCATTGTGGGGGGGGCGGACACTGAAGCTTTCTTT	CASIVGGADTEAFF
TRBV18	.	TRBJ1-1	.	TGTGCCAGCTCACCACGGAGACAGTCGGACACTGAAGCTTTCTTT	CASSPRRQSDTEAFF
TRBV11-2	.	TRBJ2-1	.	TGTGCCAGCAGCTTAGTAGGGGGGGCGATTTACAATGAGCAGTTCTTC	CASSLVGGAIYNEQFF
TRBV29-1	TRBD2	TRBJ2-3	.	TGCAGCGACAAGGGACTAGCGGGAGGAGATACGCAGTATTTT	CSDKGLAGGDTQYF
TRBV27	.	TRBJ2-2	.	TGTGCCAGCAGTTTGGGACACCTGAACACCGGGGAGCTGTTTTTT	CASSLGHLNTGELFF
TRBV28	.	TRBJ1-2	.	TGTGCCAGCAGTTTGGATCTGGCCGCGGCTAATCCCTATGGCTACACCTTC	CASSLDLAAANPYGYTF
TRBV30	.	TRBJ1-2	.	TGTGCGTCGACAGATTTCTATGGCTACACCTTC	CASTDFYGYTF
TRBV6-6	.	TRBJ1-6	few	TGTGCCAGCAGTTACTCGTCAGGCGCAGGGAATTCACCCCTCCACTTT	CASSYSSGAGNSPLHF
TRBV28	TRBD1	TRBJ1-4	.	TGTGCCAGCAGTTTATTCAGGGGGCTGACGGAAAAACTGTTTTTT	CASSLFRGLTEKLFF
TRBV6-6	.	TRBJ2-7	.	TGTGCCAGCAGCCCGTCCTACGAGCAGTACTTC	CASSPSYEQYF
TRBV27	.	TRBJ2-7	.	TGTGCCAGCAGCCTCTACGAGCAGTACTTC	CASSLYEQYF
TRBV5-1	.	TRBJ1-4	once	TGCGCCAGCAGCTTGGGCGTGAGGTTGGATGAAAAACTGTTTTTT	CASSLGVRLDEKLFF
TRBV11-2	.	TRBJ1-2	few	TGTGCCAGCAGCTTAGAATTAGACAGTACACGCGGCTACACCTTC	CASSLELDSTRGYTF
TRBV5-1	.	TRBJ1-1	.	TGCGCCAGCAGCTTGGCTACGGGGTTGAACACTGAAGCTTTCTTT	CASSLATGLNTEAFF
TRBV6-4	TRBD2	TRBJ2-1	.	TGTGCCAGCAGTGACTCGGGACTAGCGGGATCCTACAATGAGCAGTTCTTC	CASSDSGLAGSYNEQFF
TRBV11-2	.	TRBJ1-4	.	TGTGCCAGCAGCCTGGGGGCGGCCGGGGCCTGGAAAAAACTGTTTTTT	CASSLGAAGAWKKLFF
TRBV7-6	.	TRBJ1-5	.	TGTGCCAGCAGTCTCGGTCGCTATAGCAATCAGCCCCAGCATTTT	CASSLGRYSNQPQHF
TRBV19	.	TRBJ1-2	.	TGTGCCAGTAGTATCAGTTCCTATGGCTACACCTTC	CASSISSYGYTF
TRBV6-5	TRBD1	TRBJ1-1	.	TGTGCCAGCAGTAAAAGACAGGGGAACACTGAAGCTTTCTTT	CASSKRQGNTEAFF
TRBV18	TRBD1	TRBJ1-2	.	TGTGCCAGCTCACCGCTCCCGGGACAGGAAACCTATGGCTACACCTTC	CASSPLPGQETYGYTF
TRBV7-3	.	TRBJ2-1	.	TGTGCCAGCAGCGTCCATAGCGGACCCTACAATGAGCAGTTCTTC	CASSVHSGPYNEQFF
TRBV9	TRBD2	TRBJ2-7	.	TGTGCCAGCAGCGTAGCTGCTAGCGGGCAGGGCGAGCAGTACTTC	CASSVAASGQGEQYF
TRBV19	.	TRBJ2-3	.	TGTGCCAGTAGTATCAGCAGGGACACAGATACGCAGTATTTT	CASSISRDTDTQYF
TRBV6-1	.	TRBJ1-5	.	TGTGCCAGCAGTTCACAGGGAGGGGGTCAGCCCCAGCATTTT	CASSSQGGGQPQHF
TRBV28	TRBD2	TRBJ2-3	.	TGTGCCAGCATCCCCGGGGGGGGCGGTGAGGCGCAGTATTTT	CASIPGGGGEAQYF
TRBV20-1	.	TRBJ2-7	.	TGCAGTGCTAGAAAGTCAGGCGAGCAGTACTTC	CSARKSGEQYF
TRBV28	.	TRBJ1-1	.	TGTGCCAGCAGTCCACTTGGTACTGAAGCTTTCTTT	CASSPLGTEAFF
TRBV7-8	TRBD2	TRBJ2-1	.	TGTGCCAGCAGCTACGGGTGGAGTAGCGGGAGACTCGGTGAGCAGTTCTTC	CASSYGWSSGRLGEQFF
TRBV30	TRBD1	TRBJ2-5	.	TGTGCCTGGAGTCGACAGGGTAGGGAGACCCAGTACTTC	CAWSRQGRETQYF
TRBV10-1	TRBD2	TRBJ2-1	.	TGCGCCAGCAGTGCCGGCAGCGGGGGATACAATGAGCAGTTCTTC	CASSAGSGGYNEQFF
TRBV19	TRBD1	TRBJ1-1	.	TGTGCCAGTAGTATCCTGGGGACAGGGCTCGAAGCTTTCTTT	CASSILGTGLEAFF
TRBV6-6	TRBD1	TRBJ2-7	.	TGTGCCAGCAGTTACAAACCAGGGGGAGCCTCCTACGAGCAGTACTTC	CASSYKPGGASYEQYF
TRBV5-4	.	TRBJ1-2	.	TGTGCCAGCAGCCCGGGGGGGGGCGAATCGTTTGGCTACACCTTC	CASSPGGGESFGYTF
TRBV6-5	.	TRBJ1-1	.	TGTGCCAGCAGCCGCTTGAAAGGGGGTGAAGCTTTCTTT	CASSRLKGGEAFF
TRBV6-5	TRBD1	TRBJ2-7	.	TGTGCCAGCAGTTCCGGACAGGGGGCCTACGAGCAGTACTTC	CASSSGQGAYEQYF
TRBV27	.	TRBJ1-1	.	TGTGCCAGCAGTTTTGCGTCAGGGTTCACTGAAGCTTTCTTT	CASSFASGFTEAFF
TRBV28	.	TRBJ1-5	once	TGTGCCAGCGTTGTGAGGGGGAATCAGCCCCAGCATTTT	CASVVRGNQPQHF
TRBV18	TRBD1	TRBJ2-6	once	TGTGCCAGCTCACAGACAGGGGACTTCTTCAGCTCTGGGGCCAACGTCCTGACTTTC	CASSQTGDFFSSGANVLTF
TRBV4-1	TRBD2	TRBJ2-3	.	TGCGCCAGCAGCCATGGACTAGCGGGAACAGATACGCAGTATTTT	CASSHGLAGTDTQYF
TRBV30	.	TRBJ1-5	.	TGTGCCTGGAGTCCGGGGGGCGGCAATCAGCCCCAGCATTTT	CAWSPGGGNQPQHF
TRBV6-1	TRBD1	TRBJ2-7	.	TGTGCAGTAGTAGAGGACAGGGTTTACGAGCAGTACTTC	CAVVEDRVYEQYF
TRBV6-1	TRBD1	TRBJ2-3	.	TGTGCCAGCAGTGAAGAGAAGGACAGGCCAACAGATACGCAGTATTTT	CASSEEKDRPTDTQYF
TRBV5-5	TRBD1	TRBJ1-5	.	TGTGCCAGCAGCTTGACAGGGGACCATCAGCCCCAGCATTTT	CASSLTGDHQPQHF
TRBV6-6	.	TRBJ1-5	few	TGTGCCAGCAGTTACTCGGGCCTAAATCAGCCCCAGCATTTT	CASSYSGLNQPQHF
TRBV7-8	.	TRBJ2-1	.	TGTGCCAGCAGCTTAGATAGGGCGGGGGCGAAAAGCTCCTACAATGAGCAGTTCTTC	CASSLDRAGAKSSYNEQFF
TRBV9	TRBD1	TRBJ1-5	few	TGTGCCAGCAGCGTAGGAGGGGGGACAGTGGGTGAGCCCCAGCATTTT	CASSVGGGTVGEPQHF
TRBV6-5	TRBD2	TRBJ2-1	.	TGTGCCAGCAGTGTACTAGCGGGAGGGATCAATGAGCAGTTCTTC	CASSVLAGGINEQFF
TRBV11-2	TRBD2	TRBJ2-1	.	TGTGCCAGCAGCTCGAATAGCGGGGGGAGGAGGAATGAGCAGTTCTTC	CASSSNSGGRRNEQFF
TRBV2	.	TRBJ1-2	few	TGTGCCTCACTAGGATTTGGCTATGGCTACACCTTC	CASLGFGYGYTF
TRBV4-1	.	TRBJ1-1	.	TGCGCCAGCAGCCAAGGGGCAGGAGAAGCTTTCTTT	CASSQGAGEAFF